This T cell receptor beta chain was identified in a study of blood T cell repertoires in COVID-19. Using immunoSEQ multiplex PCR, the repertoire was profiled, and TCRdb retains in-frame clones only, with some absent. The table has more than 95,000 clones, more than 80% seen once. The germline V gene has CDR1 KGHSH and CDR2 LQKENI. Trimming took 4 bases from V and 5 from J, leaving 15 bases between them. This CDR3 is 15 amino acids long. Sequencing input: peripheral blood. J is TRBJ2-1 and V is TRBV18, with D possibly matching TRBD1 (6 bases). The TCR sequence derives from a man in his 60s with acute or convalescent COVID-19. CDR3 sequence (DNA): TGTGCCAGCTCACGGGCCGGGACACTCAACAATGAGCAGTTCTTC. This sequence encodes CASSRAGTLNNEQFF.